Below are 18 T cell receptor beta chains sequenced from a single sample in a study of beta chain features in type 1 diabetes. Study-wide results and limits: Across all four CD4+ subsets, people with type 1 diabetes showed modestly shorter TCRB CDR3s.

Of the isolated RNA, all was reverse transcribed, and so the sequenced material was expressed TCRB transcripts. Sequencing used immunoSEQ multiplex PCR; TCRdb keeps in-frame clones, though not all of them. This table has 600,000 to 700,000 clones, approximately 13% appearing once. What these receptors recognize is not known. Source material: naive CD4+ T cells from blood. The receptors were sampled from a man aged 30 to 39 with type 1 diabetes.

J is TRBJ2-7 and V is TRBV6-5; maybe TRBD1 (6 bases). CDR3 length: 14 amino acids. The germline V gene has CDR1 MNHEY and CDR2 SVGAGI. V lost 5 bases, J lost 2 bases, and 13 bases lay in between. CDR3 in amino acids: CASSPGTPTYEQYF. The CDR3 nucleotides are TGTGCCAGCAGTCCCGGGACACCCACCTACGAGCAGTACTTC.

The chain links TRBV30 to TRBJ2-2; possible D gene TRBD1, 5 bases. V lost 0 bases and J 0 bases, leaving 8 bases between the germline ends. Germline CDR1 is GTSNPN and CDR2 is SVGIG (reference sequence). CDR3 length: 15 amino acids. CDR3: CAWSVGHANTGELFF. CDR3 DNA: TGTGCCTGGAGTGTTGGACATGCGAACACCGGGGAGCTGTTTTTT.

This chain links TRBV4-1 with TRBJ1-4; weak D call: TRBD1 (6 bases). This CDR3 contains 16 residues. Germline V gene sequence: CDR1 MGHRA, CDR2 YSYEKL. V was pared by 2 bases and J by 5 bases, with 15 bases between. CDR3 region: CASSQLRGGPNEKLFF. The CDR3 region has the DNA TGCGCCAGCAGCCAACTTAGGGGGGGTCCGAATGAAAAACTGTTTTTT.

This chain joins TRBV10-3 and TRBJ2-5; 12 bases agree with TRBD2. Germline V gene data show CDR1 as ENHRY and CDR2 as SYGVKD. V was pared by 3 bases and J by 5 bases, with 1 base of the junction left unmatched. CDR3 length: 14 amino acids. The CDR3 DNA reads as TGTGCCATCAGTGACGGGACTAGCGGGGAGACCCAGTACTTC. Encoded protein: CAISDGTSGETQYF.

This clone was picked up a small number of times. V and J are TRBV14 and TRBJ1-1; no firm D call. V lost 0 bases and J lost 8, with 13 bases in between. The CDR3 runs 14 residues. The germline V gene has CDR1 SGHDN and CDR2 FVKESK. The DNA of the CDR3 is TGTGCCAGCAGCCAAGATTTCATTGGCAGGGAAGCTTTCTTT. Protein sequence: CASSQDFIGREAFF.

This clone was detected only a few times. Written as DNA, the CDR3 is TGCACCAGGGACAGGGGGCAGGGACAGCCCCAGCATTTT. The encoded protein is CTRDRGQGQPQHF. This sequence joins TRBV29-1 and TRBJ1-5; TRBD1 agrees at 12 bases. Germline CDR1 SQVTM, CDR2 ANQGSEA. There are 13 residues in the CDR3.

On this clone: This sample includes further DNA sequences coding for the same CDR3. The chain joins TRBV28 to TRBJ2-6; a weak D match, TRBD1 (6 bases). Deletions cut 8 bases from V and 3 bases from J, with 14 bases between. The CDR3 sequence is 15 residues long. The germline gives CDR1 MDHEN, CDR2 SYDVKM. The CDR3 spells CASVGTGHGANVLTF. The CDR3 DNA follows: TGTGCCAGCGTCGGTACAGGGCATGGGGCCAACGTCCTGACTTTC.

This clone was seen a handful of times. Here the CDR3 DNA reads TGCGCCAGCAGCCAAGATTCCTGGGGGAACACCGGGGAGCTGTTTTTT. It specifies CASSQDSWGNTGELFF. V is TRBV4-3 and J is TRBJ2-2; D is uncertain. V was shortened by 0 bases and J by 1 base, with 9 bases between the two germline ends. Germline V gene data show CDR1 as LGHNA and CDR2 as YSLEER. The CDR3 covers 16 residues.

This chain uses TRBV5-1 with TRBJ2-5; the D call may be TRBD1 or TRBD2 (5 bases each). Trimming pared 8 bases from V and 2 bases from J, leaving 13 bases between. Per germline, CDR1 SGHRS and CDR2 YFSETQ. The CDR3 length is 13 residues. For the CDR3, the DNA is TGCGCCAGTGGACACGAGGGACAAGAGACCCAGTACTTC. Amino acid sequence: CASGHEGQETQYF.

Regarding this clone: Other DNA sequences within the sample encode an identical CDR3. The chain links TRBV6-5 to TRBJ1-1; TRBD1 matches at 9 bases. The CDR3 covers 15 residues. With V trimmed by 6 bases and J by 0 bases, 5 bases remained unmatched. CDR1 MNHEY and CDR2 SVGAGI come from the germline V gene. The CDR3 DNA reads TGTGCCAGCAGACGACAGGGGGGGATGAACACTGAAGCTTTCTTT. Encoded protein: CASRRQGGMNTEAFF.

This chain connects TRBV5-1 to TRBJ2-1; D uncertain. The CDR3 sequence is 12 residues long. Trimming stripped 0 bases from V and 7 bases from J, with 5 bases between. The germline gives CDR1 SGHRS, CDR2 YFSETQ. Here the CDR3 reads CASSLVLNEQFF. In DNA form, the CDR3 reads TGCGCCAGCAGCTTGGTACTGAATGAGCAGTTCTTC.

This clone was recorded a few times. The chain links TRBV29-1 to TRBJ1-2, with 9 bases lining up with TRBD1. This CDR3 is built from 15 residues. The V gene's germline CDR1 is SQVTM and CDR2 ANQGSEA. Trimming cost V 5 bases and J 4 bases; bases outside gene matches: 11. CDR3 DNA sequence: TGCAGCGTTTCACTGAGCGGGACAGGGCCCTATGGCTACACCTTC. Its translation: CSVSLSGTGPYGYTF.

The rearrangement uses TRBV11-3 and TRBJ2-3; D is undetermined. The V end was cut by 8 bases, the J end by 0 bases, with 12 bases between. This CDR3 spans 14 amino acids. Germline V gives CDR1 SGHNT, CDR2 YENEEA. This CDR3 reads CASREPGSTDTQYF. CDR3 DNA: TGTGCCAGCCGCGAACCTGGGAGCACAGATACGCAGTATTTT.

The table lists this clone with a few counts. The chain recombines TRBV4-3 with TRBJ1-3; D may be TRBD1 (5 bases). V was cut by 4 bases and J by 0 bases, with 19 bases left in between. This CDR3 has 18 amino acids. The germline V gene encodes CDR1 LGHNA and CDR2 YSLEER. The chain's CDR3 is CASSLYGPQGDSGNTIYF. As DNA, the CDR3 is TGCGCCAGCAGCCTTTACGGTCCCCAAGGGGACTCTGGAAACACCATATATTTT.

V gene TRBV7-9 combines with J gene TRBJ1-1; 7 bases map to TRBD1. The CDR3 length is 14 residues. V was clipped by 6 bases and J by 4 bases; unmatched bases: 8. Germline V CDR1 and CDR2: SEHNR, FQNEAQ (reference sequence). The CDR3 DNA follows: TGTGCCAGCAGGTCGACAGGGAGTACCACTGAAGCTTTCTTT. Translating it yields CASRSTGSTTEAFF.

This clone has only a few counts. The chain recombines TRBV7-2 with TRBJ2-3; D ambiguous. From germline, CDR1 is SGHTA and CDR2 FQGNSA. The CDR3 covers 13 residues. V lost 5 bases and J lost 1, with 7 bases in between. The CDR3 sequence: CASSVRGTDTQYF. CDR3 nucleotide sequence: TGTGCCAGCAGCGTTCGGGGCACAGATACGCAGTATTTT.

V gene TRBV29-1 combines with J gene TRBJ1-2, with unresolved D. Germline V lookup: CDR1 SQVTM, CDR2 ANQGSEA. The CDR3 loop spans 15 amino acids. V shed 6 bases and J shed 5 bases, with 22 bases lying between them. CDR3 bases: TGCAGCGTGGCTGACTCAGGCCGTCGTATGTATGGCTACACCTTC. Protein product: CSVADSGRRMYGYTF.

In its sample, this clone was seen a few times. This chain connects TRBV6-6 to TRBJ2-5; no firm D call. With 4 bases removed from V and 1 base from J, the gap between germline ends came to 4 bases. The CDR3 has 12 residues. CDR1 is MNHNY, CDR2 SVGAGI, per germline (reference sequence). The CDR3 nucleotides read TGTGCCAGCAGTTTCATCCAAGAGACCCAGTACTTC. This sequence encodes CASSFIQETQYF.